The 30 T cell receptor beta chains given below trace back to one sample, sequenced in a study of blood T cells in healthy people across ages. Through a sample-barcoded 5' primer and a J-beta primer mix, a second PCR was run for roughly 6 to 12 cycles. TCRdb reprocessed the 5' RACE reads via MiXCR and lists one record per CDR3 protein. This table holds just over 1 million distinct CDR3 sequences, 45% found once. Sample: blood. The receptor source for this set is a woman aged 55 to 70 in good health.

The CDR3 is CASRYSTGGNTEAFF. In DNA form, the CDR3 reads TGCGCCAGCAGGTATTCGACAGGGGGGAACACTGAAGCTTTCTTT. The chain joins TRBV5-1 to TRBJ1-1; 9 bases agree with TRBD1. V dropped 5 bases and J dropped 1; count of bases not matched to a gene: 6. Per the germline V gene, CDR1 is SGHRS and CDR2 is YFSETQ. This CDR3 is 15 amino acids long.

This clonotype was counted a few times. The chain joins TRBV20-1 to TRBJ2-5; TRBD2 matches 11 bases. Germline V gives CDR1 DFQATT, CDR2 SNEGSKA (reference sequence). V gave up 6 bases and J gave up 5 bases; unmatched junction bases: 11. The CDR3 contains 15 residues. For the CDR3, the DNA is TGCAGTGCCGCCCCGGGACTAGCGGCTCGGGAGACCCAGTACTTC. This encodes CSAAPGLAARETQYF.

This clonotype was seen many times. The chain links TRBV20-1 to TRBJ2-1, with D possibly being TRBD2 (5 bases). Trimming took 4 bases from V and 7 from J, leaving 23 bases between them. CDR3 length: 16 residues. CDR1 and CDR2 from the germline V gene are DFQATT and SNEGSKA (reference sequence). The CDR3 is CSAKGPGWERGNEQFF. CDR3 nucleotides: TGCAGTGCTAAAGGCCCCGGGTGGGAGCGTGGGAATGAGCAGTTCTTC.

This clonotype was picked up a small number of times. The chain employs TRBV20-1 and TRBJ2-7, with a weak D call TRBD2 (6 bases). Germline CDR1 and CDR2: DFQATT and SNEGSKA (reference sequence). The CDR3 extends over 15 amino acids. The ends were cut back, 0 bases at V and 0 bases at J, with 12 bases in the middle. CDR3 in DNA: TGCAGTGCTAGAGATTTTGGGCGGGGCTCCTACGAGCAGTACTTC. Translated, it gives CSARDFGRGSYEQYF.

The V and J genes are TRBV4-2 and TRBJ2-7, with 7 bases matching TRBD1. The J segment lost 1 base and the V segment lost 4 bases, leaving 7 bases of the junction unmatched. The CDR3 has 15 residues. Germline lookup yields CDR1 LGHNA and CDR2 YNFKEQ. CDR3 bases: TGTGCCAGCAGCCGGATCCGGGACAGATCCTACGAGCAGTACTTC. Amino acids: CASSRIRDRSYEQYF.

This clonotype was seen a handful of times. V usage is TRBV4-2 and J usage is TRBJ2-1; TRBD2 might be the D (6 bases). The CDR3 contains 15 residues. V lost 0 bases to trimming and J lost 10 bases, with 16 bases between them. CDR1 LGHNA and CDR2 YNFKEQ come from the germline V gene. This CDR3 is CASSQDVASAGEQFF. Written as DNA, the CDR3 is TGTGCCAGCAGCCAAGATGTGGCTAGCGCGGGGGAGCAGTTCTTC.

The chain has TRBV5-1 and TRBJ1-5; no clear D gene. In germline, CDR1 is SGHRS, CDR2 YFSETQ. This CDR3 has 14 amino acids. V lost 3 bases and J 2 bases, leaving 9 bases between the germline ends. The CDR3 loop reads CASSSGMGNQPQHF. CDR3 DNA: TGCGCCAGCAGCTCAGGAATGGGCAATCAGCCCCAGCATTTT. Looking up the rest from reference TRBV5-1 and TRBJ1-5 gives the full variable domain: KAGVTQTPRYLIKTRGQQVTLSCSPISGHRSVSWYQQTPGQGLQFLFEYFSETQRNKGNFPGRFSGRQFSNSRSEMNVSTLELGDSALYLCASSSGMGNQPQHFGDGTRLSIL.

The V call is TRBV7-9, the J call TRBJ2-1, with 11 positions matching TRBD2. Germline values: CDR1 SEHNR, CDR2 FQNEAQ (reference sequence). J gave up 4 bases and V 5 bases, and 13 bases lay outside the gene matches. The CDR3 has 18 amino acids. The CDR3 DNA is TGTGCCAGCAGCCGGGGGTCCGGGACTAGCGGTCAATACAATGAGCAGTTCTTC. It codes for CASSRGSGTSGQYNEQFF.

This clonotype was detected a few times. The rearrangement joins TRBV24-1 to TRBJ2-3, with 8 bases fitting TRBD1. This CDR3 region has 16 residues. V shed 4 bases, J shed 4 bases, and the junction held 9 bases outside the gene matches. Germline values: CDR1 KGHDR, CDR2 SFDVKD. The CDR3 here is CATSDENSGGADTQYF. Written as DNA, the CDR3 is TGTGCCACCAGTGACGAGAATTCAGGGGGCGCAGATACGCAGTATTTT.

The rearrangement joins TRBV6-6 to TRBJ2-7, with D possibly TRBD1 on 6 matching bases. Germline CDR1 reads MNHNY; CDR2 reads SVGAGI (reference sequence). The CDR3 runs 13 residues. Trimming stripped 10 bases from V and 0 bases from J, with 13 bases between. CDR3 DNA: TGTGCCACTCTGTACAGGGCCTCCTACGAGCAGTACTTC. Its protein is CATLYRASYEQYF.

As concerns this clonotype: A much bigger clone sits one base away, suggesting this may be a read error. The chain's CDR3 is CASSLVLGTSSSYEQCF. DNA of the CDR3: TGTGCCAGCAGCTTAGTTCTTGGGACTAGCAGCTCCTACGAGCAGTGCTTC. The rearrangement uses TRBV7-9 and TRBJ2-7; TRBD2 matches 9 bases. CDR3 length: 17 residues. Germline-derived CDR1 and CDR2 are SEHNR and FQNEAQ (reference sequence).

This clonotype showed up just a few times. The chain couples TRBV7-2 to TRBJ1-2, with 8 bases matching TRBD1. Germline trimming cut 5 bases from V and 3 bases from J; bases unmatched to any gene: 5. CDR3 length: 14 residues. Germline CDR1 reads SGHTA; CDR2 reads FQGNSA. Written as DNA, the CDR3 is TGTGCCAGCAGCCAGGGACAGGCCCACTATGGCTACACCTTC. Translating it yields CASSQGQAHYGYTF.

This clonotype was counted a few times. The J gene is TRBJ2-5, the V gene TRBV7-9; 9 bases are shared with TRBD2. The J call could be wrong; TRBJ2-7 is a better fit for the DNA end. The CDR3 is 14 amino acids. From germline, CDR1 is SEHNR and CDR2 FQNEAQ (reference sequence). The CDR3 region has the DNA TGTGCCAGCAGCACTCTAGCGGGGAAATACGAGCAGTACTTC. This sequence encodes CASSTLAGKYEQYF.

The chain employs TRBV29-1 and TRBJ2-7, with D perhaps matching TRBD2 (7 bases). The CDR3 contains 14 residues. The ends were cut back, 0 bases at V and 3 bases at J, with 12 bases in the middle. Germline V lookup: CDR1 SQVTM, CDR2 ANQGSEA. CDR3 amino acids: CSVEEGGEGYEQYF. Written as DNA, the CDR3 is TGCAGCGTTGAAGAAGGGGGGGAGGGCTACGAGCAGTACTTC.

CDR3 region: CASREPPWEQYF. The CDR3 DNA follows: TGTGCCAGCAGGGAGCCTCCATGGGAGCAGTACTTC. The V gene is TRBV2, the J gene TRBJ2-5, with D maybe TRBD2 (5 bases). V dropped 6 bases and J dropped 11 bases, with 16 bases sitting between them. From germline, CDR1 is SNHLY and CDR2 FYNNEI. The CDR3 totals 12 residues.

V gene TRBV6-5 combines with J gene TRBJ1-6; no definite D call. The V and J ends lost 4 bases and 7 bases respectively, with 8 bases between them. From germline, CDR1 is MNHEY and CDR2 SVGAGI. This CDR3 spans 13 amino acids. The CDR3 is CASSLSVNSPLHF. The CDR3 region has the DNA TGTGCCAGCAGTTTATCGGTCAATTCACCCCTCCACTTT.

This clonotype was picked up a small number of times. CDR3 sequence (DNA): TGTGCCAGCAGCGGAAGACAGGGGACAGTGCAAGAGACCCAGTACTTC. Amino acids: CASSGRQGTVQETQYF. J is TRBJ2-5 and V is TRBV5-5; 8 bases agree with TRBD1. The CDR3 spans 16 residues. Germline trimming cut 4 bases from V and 2 bases from J; bases unmatched to any gene: 10. The V gene's germline CDR1 is SGHKS and CDR2 YYEKEE (reference sequence).

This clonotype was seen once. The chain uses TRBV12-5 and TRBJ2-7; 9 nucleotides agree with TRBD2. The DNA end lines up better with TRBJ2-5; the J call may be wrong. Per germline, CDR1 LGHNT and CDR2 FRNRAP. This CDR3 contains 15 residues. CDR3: CASGGGLARVETQYF. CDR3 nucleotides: TGTGCTAGTGGTGGCGGACTAGCGAGGGTCGAGACCCAGTACTTC.

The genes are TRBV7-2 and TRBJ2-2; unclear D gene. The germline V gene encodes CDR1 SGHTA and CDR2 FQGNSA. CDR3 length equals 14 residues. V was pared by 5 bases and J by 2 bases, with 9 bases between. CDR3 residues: CASSPVYNTGELFF. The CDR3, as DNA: TGTGCCAGCAGCCCAGTGTACAACACCGGGGAGCTGTTTTTT.

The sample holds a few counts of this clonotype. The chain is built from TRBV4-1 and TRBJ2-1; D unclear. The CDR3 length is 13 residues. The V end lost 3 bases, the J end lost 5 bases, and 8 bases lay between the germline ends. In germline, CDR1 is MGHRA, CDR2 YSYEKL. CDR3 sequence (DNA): TGCGCCAGCAGCCACGGCGGACACAATGAGCAGTTCTTC. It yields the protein CASSHGGHNEQFF.

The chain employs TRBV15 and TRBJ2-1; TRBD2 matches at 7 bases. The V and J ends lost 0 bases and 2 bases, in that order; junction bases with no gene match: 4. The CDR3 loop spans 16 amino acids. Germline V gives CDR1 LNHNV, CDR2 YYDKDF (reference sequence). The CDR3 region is CATSRDIAGAYNEQFF. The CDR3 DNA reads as TGTGCCACCAGCAGAGATATAGCGGGCGCCTACAATGAGCAGTTCTTC.

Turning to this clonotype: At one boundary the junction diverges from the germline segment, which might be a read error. CDR3 region: CVSSYEGASQETQYF. CDR3 nucleotides: TGTGTCAGCAGTTACGAGGGGGCGTCTCAAGAGACCCAGTACTTC. The V gene is TRBV6-5, the J gene TRBJ2-5, with 7 bases that match TRBD1. CDR3 size: 15 residues. Germline lookup yields CDR1 MNHEY and CDR2 SVGAGI.

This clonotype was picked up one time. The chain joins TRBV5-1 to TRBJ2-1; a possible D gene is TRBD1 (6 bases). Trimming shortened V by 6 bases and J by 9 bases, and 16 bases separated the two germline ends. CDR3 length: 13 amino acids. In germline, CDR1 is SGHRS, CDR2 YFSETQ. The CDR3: CASTIQGWGEQFF. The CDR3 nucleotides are TGCGCCAGCACCATACAGGGATGGGGTGAGCAGTTCTTC.

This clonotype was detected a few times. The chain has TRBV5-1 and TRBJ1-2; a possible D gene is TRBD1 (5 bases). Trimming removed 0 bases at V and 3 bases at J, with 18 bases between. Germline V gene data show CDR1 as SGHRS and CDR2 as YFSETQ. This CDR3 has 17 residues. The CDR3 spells CASSLAEMGGDDYGYTF. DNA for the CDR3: TGCGCCAGCAGCTTGGCCGAGATGGGGGGTGATGACTATGGCTACACCTTC.

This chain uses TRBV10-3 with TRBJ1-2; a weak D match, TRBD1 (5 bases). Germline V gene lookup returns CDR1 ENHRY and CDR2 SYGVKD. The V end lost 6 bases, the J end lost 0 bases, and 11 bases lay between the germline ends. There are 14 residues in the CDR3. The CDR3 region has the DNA TGTGCCATCAGAGGGGACGGAGCTAACTATGGCTACACCTTC. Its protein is CAIRGDGANYGYTF.

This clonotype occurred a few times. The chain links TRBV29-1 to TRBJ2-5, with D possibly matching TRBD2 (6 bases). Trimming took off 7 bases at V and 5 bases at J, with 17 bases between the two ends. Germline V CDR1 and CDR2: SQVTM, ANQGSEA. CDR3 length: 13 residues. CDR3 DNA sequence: TGCAGCGCCCCCCTAGACGGGGGTGAGACCCAGTACTTC. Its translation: CSAPLDGGETQYF.

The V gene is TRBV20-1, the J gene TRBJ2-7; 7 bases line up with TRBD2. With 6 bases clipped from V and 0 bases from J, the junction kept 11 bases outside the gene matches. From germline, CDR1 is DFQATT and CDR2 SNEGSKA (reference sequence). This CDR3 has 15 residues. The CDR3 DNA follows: TGCAGTGCGCTTCCGGGACTAAGGGTCTCCTACGAGCAGTACTTC. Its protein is CSALPGLRVSYEQYF.

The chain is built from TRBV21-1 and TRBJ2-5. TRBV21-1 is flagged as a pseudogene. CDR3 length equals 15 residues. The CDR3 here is CASSKARSFQETQYF. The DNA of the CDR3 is TGTGCCAGCAGCAAAGCCCGAAGTTTCCAAGAGACCCAGTACTTC.

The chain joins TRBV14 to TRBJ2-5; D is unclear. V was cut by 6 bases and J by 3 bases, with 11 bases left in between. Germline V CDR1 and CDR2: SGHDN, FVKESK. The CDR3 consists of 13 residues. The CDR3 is CASSRGVEETQYF. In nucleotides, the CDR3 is TGTGCCAGCAGTCGCGGAGTGGAAGAGACCCAGTACTTC.

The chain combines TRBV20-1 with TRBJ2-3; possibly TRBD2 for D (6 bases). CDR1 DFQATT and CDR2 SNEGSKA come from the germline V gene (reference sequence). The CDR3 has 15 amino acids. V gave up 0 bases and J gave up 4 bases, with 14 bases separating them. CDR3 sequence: CSARDGHSGADTQYF. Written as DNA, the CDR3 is TGCAGTGCTAGAGATGGTCATAGCGGCGCAGATACGCAGTATTTT.